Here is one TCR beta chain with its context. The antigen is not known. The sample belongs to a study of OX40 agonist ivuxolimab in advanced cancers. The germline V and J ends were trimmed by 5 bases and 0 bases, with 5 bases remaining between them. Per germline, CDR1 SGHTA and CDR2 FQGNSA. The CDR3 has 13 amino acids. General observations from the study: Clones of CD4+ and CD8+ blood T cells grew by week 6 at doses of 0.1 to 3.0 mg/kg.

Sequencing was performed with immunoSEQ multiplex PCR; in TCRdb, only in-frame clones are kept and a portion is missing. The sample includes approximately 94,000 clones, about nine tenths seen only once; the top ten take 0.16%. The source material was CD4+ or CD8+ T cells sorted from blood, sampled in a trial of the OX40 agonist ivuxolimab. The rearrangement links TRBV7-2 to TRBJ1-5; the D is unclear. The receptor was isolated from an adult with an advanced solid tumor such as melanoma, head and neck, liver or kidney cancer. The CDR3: CASSTYSNQPQHF. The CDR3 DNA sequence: TGTGCCAGCAGCACCTATAGCAATCAGCCCCAGCATTTT.